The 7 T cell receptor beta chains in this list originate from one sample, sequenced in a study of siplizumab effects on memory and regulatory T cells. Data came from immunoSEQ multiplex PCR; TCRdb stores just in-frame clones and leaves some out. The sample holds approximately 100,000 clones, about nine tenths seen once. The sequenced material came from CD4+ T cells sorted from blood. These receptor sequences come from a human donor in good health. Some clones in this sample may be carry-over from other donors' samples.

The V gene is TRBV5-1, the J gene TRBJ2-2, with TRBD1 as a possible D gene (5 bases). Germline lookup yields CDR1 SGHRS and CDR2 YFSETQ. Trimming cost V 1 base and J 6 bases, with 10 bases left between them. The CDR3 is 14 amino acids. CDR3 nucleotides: TGCGCCAGCAGCTTGTGGGCAGGGTCCGGGGAGCTGTTTTTT. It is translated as CASSLWAGSGELFF.

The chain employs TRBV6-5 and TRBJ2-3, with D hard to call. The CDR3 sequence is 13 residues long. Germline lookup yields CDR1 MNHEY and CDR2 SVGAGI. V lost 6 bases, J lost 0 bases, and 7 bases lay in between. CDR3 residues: CASRNPSTDTQYF. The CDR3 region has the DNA TGTGCCAGCAGAAACCCTAGCACAGATACGCAGTATTTT.

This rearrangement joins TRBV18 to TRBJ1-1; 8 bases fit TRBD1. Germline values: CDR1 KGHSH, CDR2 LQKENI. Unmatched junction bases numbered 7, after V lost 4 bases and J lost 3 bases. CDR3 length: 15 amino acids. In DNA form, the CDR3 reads TGTGCCAGCTCACTGATGACAGGGGTACACACTGAAGCTTTCTTT. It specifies CASSLMTGVHTEAFF.

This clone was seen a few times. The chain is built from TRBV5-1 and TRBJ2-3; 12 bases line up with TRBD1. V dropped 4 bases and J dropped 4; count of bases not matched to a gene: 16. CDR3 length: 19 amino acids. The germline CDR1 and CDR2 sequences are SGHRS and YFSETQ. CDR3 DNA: TGCGCCAGCAGCGGGGGGACAGGGGGCGCAGTTTCCCCGGCAGATACGCAGTATTTT. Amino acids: CASSGGTGGAVSPADTQYF.

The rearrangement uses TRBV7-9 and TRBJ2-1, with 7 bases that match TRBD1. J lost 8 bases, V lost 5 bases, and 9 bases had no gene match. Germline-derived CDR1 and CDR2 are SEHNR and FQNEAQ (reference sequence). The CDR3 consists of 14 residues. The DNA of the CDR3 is TGTGCCAGCAGCCCTAGGACAGGAGGCGATGAGCAGTTCTTC. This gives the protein CASSPRTGGDEQFF. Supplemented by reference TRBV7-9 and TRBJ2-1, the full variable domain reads DTGVSQNPRHKITKRGQNVTFRCDPISEHNRLYWYRQTLGQGPEFLTYFQNEAQLEKSRLLSDRFSAERPKGSFSTLEIQRTEQGDSAMYLCASSPRTGGDEQFFGPGTRLTVL.

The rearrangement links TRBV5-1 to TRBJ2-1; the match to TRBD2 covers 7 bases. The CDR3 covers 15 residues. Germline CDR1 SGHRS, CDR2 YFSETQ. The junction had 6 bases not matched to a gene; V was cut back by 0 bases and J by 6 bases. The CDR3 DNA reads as TGCGCCAGCAGCTTGGTGGGCGGGAGTATCAATGAGCAGTTCTTC. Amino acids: CASSLVGGSINEQFF.

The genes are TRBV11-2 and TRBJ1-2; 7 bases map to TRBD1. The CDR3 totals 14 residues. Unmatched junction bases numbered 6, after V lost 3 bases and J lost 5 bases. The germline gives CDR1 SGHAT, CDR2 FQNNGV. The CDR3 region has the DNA TGTGCCAGCAGCTTCACAGGGGAGGCATATGGCTACACCTTC. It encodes CASSFTGEAYGYTF.